The 19 T cell receptor beta chains below come from one sample, sequenced in a study of cytomegalovirus exposure and HLA in healthy donors. The PCR ran on 60 Vbeta and 13 Jbeta primers. This table comes from immunoSEQ multiplex PCR, and its TCRdb copy is limited to in-frame clones, with some not included. The repertoire holds around 68,000 clones, with approximately 72% as singletons. The sample taken for sequencing was PBMCs. Source of these receptors: a woman aged 25 to 39 in good health and CMV-seropositive.

This clone was observed once. The chain joins TRBV2 to TRBJ2-1, with 8 bases matching TRBD1. From germline, CDR1 is SNHLY and CDR2 FYNNEI. This CDR3 is 14 amino acids long. V lost 4 bases, J lost 4 bases, and 3 bases stayed unmatched. The CDR3 loop is CASSVRTGYNEQFF. DNA of the CDR3: TGTGCCAGCAGTGTCCGGACAGGGTACAATGAGCAGTTCTTC.

Only a few counts were recorded for this clone. The chain recombines TRBV4-3 with TRBJ1-1; 8 bases are shared with TRBD1. The V and J ends lost 0 bases and 4 bases, in that order; junction bases with no gene match: 10. The CDR3 sequence is 17 residues long. Germline V gene data show CDR1 as LGHNA and CDR2 as YSLEER. CDR3 nucleotide sequence: TGCGCCAGCAGCCAAGATATTTTCTCCGACAGGGGCACTGAAGCTTTCTTT. This encodes CASSQDIFSDRGTEAFF.

This sequence joins TRBV19 and TRBJ2-2; D is possibly TRBD2 (5 bases). CDR3 length: 15 amino acids. Germline-derived CDR1 and CDR2 are LNHDA and SQIVND (reference sequence). The V and J ends lost 3 bases and 5 bases respectively, with 13 bases between them. CDR3 nucleotides: TGTGCCAGTAGTATTGGACTCCTCTTAACCGGGGAGCTGTTTTTT. It is translated as CASSIGLLLTGELFF.

In DNA, the CDR3 is TGCGCCAGCAGCTTGGACAGCTACTCCAACTATGGCTACACCTTC. It encodes CASSLDSYSNYGYTF. The chain carries TRBV5-1 and TRBJ1-2; D uncertain. The ends were cut back, 0 bases at V and 2 bases at J, with 11 bases in the middle. The CDR3 totals 15 residues. CDR1 SGHRS and CDR2 YFSETQ come from the germline V gene. The variable domain in full, with the rest retrieved from reference TRBV5-1 and TRBJ1-2, is KAGVTQTPRYLIKTRGQQVTLSCSPISGHRSVSWYQQTPGQGLQFLFEYFSETQRNKGNFPGRFSGRQFSNSRSEMNVSTLELGDSALYLCASSLDSYSNYGYTFGSGTRLTVV.

The rearrangement links TRBV25-1 to TRBJ2-2, with 12 bases identical to TRBD1. The CDR3 is made up of 18 amino acids. V lost 1 base and J lost 4; bases outside the gene matches: 7. Germline-derived CDR1 and CDR2 are MGHDK and SYGVNS. The DNA for the CDR3 is TGTGCCAGCAGTGAATGGGACAGGGGGCGTGGGGGCACCGGGGAGCTGTTTTTT. It encodes CASSEWDRGRGGTGELFF.

The J gene is TRBJ2-3, the V gene TRBV7-2, with 7 bases fitting TRBD2. This CDR3 comprises 13 residues. J was trimmed by 6 bases and V by 5 bases; bases with no gene match: 5. Germline lookup yields CDR1 SGHTA and CDR2 FQGNSA. The CDR3 DNA is TGTGCCAGCAGCCCCGGGGGGAGCGATACGCAGTATTTT. It specifies CASSPGGSDTQYF.

The rearrangement uses TRBV7-6 and TRBJ1-4; perhaps TRBD1 as D (6 bases). Trimming cost V 5 bases and J 8 bases, with 18 bases left between them. Germline V gene lookup returns CDR1 SGHVS and CDR2 FNYEAQ. The CDR3 runs to 15 residues. CDR3 amino acids: CASSTSQGRGEKLFF. In DNA form, the CDR3 reads TGTGCCAGCAGCACAAGCCAGGGGAGGGGGGAAAAACTGTTTTTT.

This clone was observed a single time. The chain couples TRBV9 to TRBJ2-2; 7 nucleotides match TRBD2. The CDR3 consists of 15 residues. Per germline, CDR1 SGDLS and CDR2 YYNGEE. Unmatched junction bases numbered 8, after V lost 5 bases and J lost 4 bases. CDR3 amino acids: CASSAHGGSTGELFF. CDR3 in DNA: TGTGCCAGCAGTGCCCACGGGGGGAGCACCGGGGAGCTGTTTTTT.

This clone was seen only once. This chain joins TRBV7-2 and TRBJ2-1; 9 positions match TRBD2. CDR1 SGHTA and CDR2 FQGNSA come from the germline V gene. The CDR3 length is 15 residues. The ends lost 5 bases at V and 9 bases at J; junction bases unmatched: 11. CDR3 amino acids: CASSRGGRARGEQFF. The CDR3 nucleotides read TGTGCCAGCAGCAGGGGCGGGAGGGCCCGGGGTGAGCAGTTCTTC.

V is TRBV5-8 and J is TRBJ1-1; TRBD1 matches 9 bases. This CDR3 comprises 15 residues. CDR1 and CDR2 from the germline V gene are SGHTS and YDEGEE. V lost 7 bases and J lost 3; bases outside the gene matches: 10. CDR3 loop: CASEDRGYEYTEAFF. The CDR3 bases are TGTGCCAGCGAAGACAGGGGGTATGAGTACACTGAAGCTTTCTTT.

This clone was counted only a few times. The chain is built from TRBV5-1 and TRBJ2-6, with 12 bases that match TRBD2. This CDR3 has 17 residues. Germline V CDR1 and CDR2: SGHRS, YFSETQ. Germline trimming cut 4 bases from V and 1 base from J; bases unmatched to any gene: 3. The CDR3 nucleotides are TGCGCCAGCAGCCTCGGACTAGCGGGATCTGGGGCCAACGTCCTGACTTTC. This gives the protein CASSLGLAGSGANVLTF. The variable domain in full, completed from reference TRBV5-1 and TRBJ2-6, reads KAGVTQTPRYLIKTRGQQVTLSCSPISGHRSVSWYQQTPGQGLQFLFEYFSETQRNKGNFPGRFSGRQFSNSRSEMNVSTLELGDSALYLCASSLGLAGSGANVLTFGAGSRLTVL.

The J gene is TRBJ2-5, the V gene TRBV14; no clear D. Germline-derived CDR1 and CDR2 are SGHDN and FVKESK. Trimming pared 1 base from V and 2 bases from J, leaving 11 bases between. This CDR3 spans 15 amino acids. The CDR3 spells CASSQGVILQETQYF. The CDR3 bases are TGTGCCAGCAGCCAAGGAGTGATTTTACAAGAGACCCAGTACTTC. Looking up the rest from reference TRBV14 and TRBJ2-5 gives the full variable domain: EAGVTQFPSHSVIEKGQTVTLRCDPISGHDNLYWYRRVMGKEIKFLLHFVKESKQDESGMPNNRFLAERTGGTYSTLKVQPAELEDSGVYFCASSQGVILQETQYFGPGTRLLVL.

This clone is a singleton in its sample. The rearrangement links TRBV5-4 to TRBJ2-3; no clear D gene. Per the germline V gene, CDR1 is SGHNT and CDR2 is YYREEE (reference sequence). This CDR3 comprises 12 residues. Trimming cost V 3 bases and J 5 bases, with 7 bases left between them. The CDR3 region has the DNA TGTGCCAGCAGCTCCCTTAGAGATACGCAGTATTTT. Translated: CASSSLRDTQYF.

The chain links TRBV28 to TRBJ1-5; TRBD1 might be the D (6 bases). Germline values: CDR1 MDHEN, CDR2 SYDVKM. Between the trimmed V and J ends, which lost 0 bases and 2 bases, there was a span of 8 bases. The CDR3 is 15 amino acids. The CDR3 loop reads CASSLWGAGNQPQHF. DNA of the CDR3: TGTGCCAGCAGTTTATGGGGGGCAGGCAATCAGCCCCAGCATTTT.

V usage is TRBV20-1 and J usage is TRBJ2-7; D is possibly TRBD2 (6 bases). The CDR3 spans 11 residues. Germline-derived CDR1 and CDR2 are DFQATT and SNEGSKA (reference sequence). Trimming stripped 5 bases from V and 12 bases from J, with 17 bases between. In DNA form, the CDR3 reads TGCAGTGCTCAAGGTGGAGGGTTTGCGTACTTC. This sequence encodes CSAQGGGFAYF.

The chain uses TRBV28 and TRBJ1-6; 8 bases are shared with TRBD1. The germline V gene encodes CDR1 MDHEN and CDR2 SYDVKM. The junction had 2 bases not matched to a gene; V was cut back by 5 bases and J by 5 bases. The CDR3 consists of 14 residues. CDR3 region: CASSQTGDNSPLHF. CDR3 in DNA: TGTGCCAGCAGTCAGACAGGGGATAATTCACCCCTCCACTTT.

The chain links TRBV5-4 to TRBJ2-7; 8 positions agree with TRBD2. V was pared by 4 bases and J by 2 bases, with 8 bases of the junction left unmatched. CDR1 and CDR2 from the germline V gene are SGHNT and YYREEE (reference sequence). The CDR3 is made up of 15 amino acids. The CDR3 loop reads CASSPGGSGTYEQYF. CDR3 sequence (DNA): TGTGCCAGCAGCCCCGGGGGTAGCGGGACCTACGAGCAGTACTTC.

This rearrangement joins TRBV6-4 to TRBJ2-5; TRBD2 might be the D (6 bases). Trimming stripped 7 bases from V and 4 bases from J, with 22 bases between. CDR1 and CDR2 from the germline V gene are MRHNA and SNTAGT. The CDR3 extends over 16 amino acids. The CDR3 spells CASIPLGRPGVETQYF. CDR3 DNA: TGTGCCAGCATTCCCCTGGGCCGCCCGGGGGTAGAGACCCAGTACTTC.

The V and J genes are TRBV2 and TRBJ1-4; 8 positions match TRBD1. In germline, CDR1 is SNHLY, CDR2 FYNNEI. This CDR3 has 14 residues. Germline trimming cut 7 bases from V and 4 bases from J; bases unmatched to any gene: 5. In DNA form, the CDR3 reads TGTGCCAGCAAGCCGGGACAGGTTAATGAAAAACTGTTTTTT. This codes for CASKPGQVNEKLFF.